Presented here are 3 T cell receptor beta chains from one specimen sequenced in a study of T cell responses to AZD1222 COVID-19 vaccine. Clones were read by immunoSEQ multiplex PCR, and TCRdb kept only the in-frame ones, dropping some. The table includes fewer than 85,000 clones, 88% detected once. Source: peripheral blood, taken on day 0 of AZD1222 vaccination. These receptors came from an adult in good health.

The V and J genes are TRBV7-6 and TRBJ2-1, with D possibly called TRBD1 or TRBD2 (5 bases each). CDR1 and CDR2 from the germline V gene are SGHVS and FNYEAQ. Trimming pared 1 base from V and 0 bases from J, leaving 10 bases between. The CDR3 is made up of 16 amino acids. In nucleotides, the CDR3 is TGTGCCAGCAGCTTAGGGGGGATTAGCTCCTACAATGAGCAGTTCTTC. Translated, it gives CASSLGGISSYNEQFF.

The chain combines TRBV6-4 with TRBJ2-5; D call uncertain. Germline CDR1 and CDR2: MRHNA and SNTAGT. The CDR3 has 13 residues. Trimming left V 5 bases short and J 7 bases short, with 14 bases between. CDR3 nucleotide sequence: TGTGCCAGCAGTTCCGACATCCGAGGGACCCAGTACTTC. Its translation is CASSSDIRGTQYF.

The gene calls are TRBV15 and TRBJ2-5; D call uncertain. Germline assignment: CDR1 LNHNV and CDR2 YYDKDF (reference sequence). CDR3 size: 13 residues. V was shortened by 1 base and J by 2 bases, with 5 bases between the two germline ends. The CDR3 loop reads CATSRGRQETQYF. The CDR3 DNA reads as TGTGCCACCAGCAGAGGCAGGCAAGAGACCCAGTACTTC. The full variable domain, in which reference TRBV15 and TRBJ2-5 provide the parts outside the CDR3, is DAMVIQNPRYQVTQFGKPVTLSCSQTLNHNVMYWYQQKSSQAPKLLFHYYDKDFNNEADTPDNFQSRRPNTSFCFLDIRSPGLGDTAMYLCATSRGRQETQYFGPGTRLLVL.